This T cell receptor beta chain is from a study of shared clonotypes between healthy human individuals (dated by TCRdb to about 2020). Regarding the complete study: The cohort included three men and two women between 18 and 49 years of age. Libraries were prepared and TCR repertoires were sequenced by different laboratories using diverse techniques, in order to increase sequencing depth and limit assay-specific biases. For each donor, CD4 naive and CD4 memory were each run on three plates, CD8 naive on two plates, and CD8 memory on one plate. Blood TCR repertoires of five healthy adults were deeply sequenced to estimate repertoire size and the extent of clonotype sharing between individuals. Leukapheresis yielded between about 0.9 and 10 billion PBMCs per donor. Study-wide findings and limitations: The genetic and exposure-history diversity represented was limited by the small number of donors. Higher generation probabilities were observed for clonotypes shared by all four sorted-subset donors than for non-shared clonotypes. Naive subsets generally had larger estimated clonotype richness than memory subsets. Incomplete sequencing was indicated by rarefaction of sorted-subset datasets, despite the large sequencing depth. Sampling was restricted to blood, and TCR repertoires in tissue are likely to differ from TCR repertoires in blood. Approximately 5% of naive CD4, 3.5% of naive CD8, approximately 2.2% of memory CD4, and around 0.42% of memory CD8 clonotypes were shared across a few donors. Pairwise subsampling led to the expectation that sequencing depth would affect the degree of clonotype sharing among donors.

Using the deep immunoSEQ assay, multiplex PCR amplified TCR CDR3 regions from genomic DNA. For each cell subset, the extracted genomic DNA was distributed evenly across all wells of several immunoSEQ 96-well plates, and each plate served as one replicate. For sorted subsets, around 0.2 ug of genomic DNA, equivalent to 25,000 to 30,000 T cell genomes, went into each replicate PCR. Purified libraries were quantified with a Qubit 3.0 fluorometer, sized on a Bioanalyzer 2100, and re-quantified with the KAPA Library Quantification kit. Every immunoSEQ 96-well plate was sequenced on a dedicated single-read 150-cycle Illumina NextSeq 550 flow cell. Regarding the original processing steps: Because the immunoSEQ output held only junctional sequences and lacked quality scores, the filtering could not match the filtering applied to full-length reads. To assign V/J genes and CDR3, sequences were annotated against IMGT germline references using PyIR, a Python wrapper for IgBLAST v1.9. Reads were removed for weak V/J assignments (E-value above 1e-6), missing CDR3, stop codons, out-of-frame junctions, or ambiguous translated residues. A V3J clonotype was defined by an identical inferred V gene, J gene, and CDR3 amino acid sequence. The percentage overlap between two repertoires was calculated by dividing the number of shared unique clonotypes by the size of the smaller repertoire. Repertoire richness was assessed with RTK rarefaction, the Chao1 estimator, and Recon v2.1 estimates of unobserved clonotypes. OLGA was used to compute generation probabilities for all TCRbeta clonotypes that the gDNA method yielded from four donors. TCRdb stores this immuneACCESS table with in-frame sequences only. Part of the clones is absent; in the studies checked, under half of the shortfall reflects unresolved V genes, and no reason is known for the rest. That table furnishes V, J and clone size, whereas the DNA furnished D and trimming. In this sample the table shows about 2 million clones, about 95% of which occur a single time. The leading ten clones occupy around 1.2% of the sample.

CD8 naive samples consisted of CD45RO-negative cells that were positively selected for CCR7, yielding a CD45RA+CCR7+ population without TemRA cells. The donors were healthy, HIV-negative adults with no recently reported acute infections or vaccinations. All donors were Caucasian adults living in Nashville, Tennessee, USA. After blood collection by leukapheresis, PBMCs were isolated using Ficoll-Histopaque density gradient centrifugation and then cryopreserved in the vapor phase of liquid nitrogen. Analytical flow cytometry was used to check the purity and quantity of every magnetically sorted T cell population. Genomic DNA was isolated from each sorted fraction and quantified by UV absorbance on a Nanodrop 2000c. The CDR3 numbers 16 residues from cysteine through phenylalanine. Only CDR3 DNA remains: 48 bases, in frame from the first base. CDR1 is given as SEHNR and CDR2 as FQNEAQ, both from the germline V gene (reference sequence). V lost 3 bases and J lost 2 bases, and the count of bases not matched to a germline gene is 7.

This clone was counted once. This clone's antigen is unknown. No qualities accompany the bases; no much larger clone lies one base away. The TCR originated in a young man in good health. The chain was built from TRBV7-9 and TRBJ2-3; TRBD1 aligns with 8 central bases. Sequencing was performed on naive CD8+ T cells sorted from blood. In the paper's terms, the cell subset or site label means: CD45RA+CCR7+. The nucleotide sequence reads TGTGCCAGCAGCTTTACCGGACAGGGATACACAGATACGCAGTATTTT. It encodes CASSFTGQGYTDTQYF.